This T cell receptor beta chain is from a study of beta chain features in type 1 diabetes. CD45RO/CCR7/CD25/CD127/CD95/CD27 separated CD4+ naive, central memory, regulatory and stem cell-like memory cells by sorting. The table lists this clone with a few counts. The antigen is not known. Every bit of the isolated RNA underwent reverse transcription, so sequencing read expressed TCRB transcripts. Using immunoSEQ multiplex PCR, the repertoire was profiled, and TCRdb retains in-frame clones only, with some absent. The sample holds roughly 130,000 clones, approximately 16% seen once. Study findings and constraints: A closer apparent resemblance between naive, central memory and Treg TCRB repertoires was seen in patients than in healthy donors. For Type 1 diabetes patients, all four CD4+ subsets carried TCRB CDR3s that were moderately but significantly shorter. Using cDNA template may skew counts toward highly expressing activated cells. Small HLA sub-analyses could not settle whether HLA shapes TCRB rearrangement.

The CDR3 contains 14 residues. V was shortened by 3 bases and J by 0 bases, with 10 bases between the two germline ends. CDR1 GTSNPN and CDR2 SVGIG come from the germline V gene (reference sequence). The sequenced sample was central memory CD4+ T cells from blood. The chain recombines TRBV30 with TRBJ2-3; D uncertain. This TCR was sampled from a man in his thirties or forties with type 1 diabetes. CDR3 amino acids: CAWRLGSSTDTQYF. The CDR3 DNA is TGTGCCTGGAGGCTGGGTTCTAGCACAGATACGCAGTATTTT.